This TCR beta chain was captured in a study of vaccination effects on CD4 cells after COVID-19. Turning to this clone: Its antigen is unidentified.

Data came from immunoSEQ multiplex PCR; TCRdb stores just in-frame clones and leaves some out. The table has some 79,000 clones, roughly 72% seen once. Findings and caveats of the study: Marked clonal contraction of both clone types appeared late after vaccination.

In the ViraFEST assay, antigen-specific CD4+ clonotypes were identified by expansion after peptide-pool stimulation. The authors isolated CD4+ T cells after roughly 10 days of culture. Germline values: CDR1 SQVTM, CDR2 ANQGSEA. The CDR3 is 16 amino acids. J lost 0 bases, V lost 3 bases, and 5 bases had no gene match. The genes are TRBV29-1 and TRBJ2-1, with 10 bases lining up with TRBD1. Sequences were derived from CD4+ T cells from PBMCs cultured with HCoV-229E spike peptides, sampled before COVID-19 vaccination. The source of this sequence is a human donor who received a COVID-19 vaccine. CDR3 amino acids: CSVESRTGGSYNEQFF. For the CDR3, the DNA is TGCAGCGTTGAGTCCCGGACAGGGGGCTCCTACAATGAGCAGTTCTTC.